A single sample is the source of the 32 T cell receptor beta chains below, sequenced in a study of cytotoxic CD8 clonotypes in ibrutinib-treated CLL. Method: immunoSEQ multiplex PCR; TCRdb's copy keeps in-frame clones and lacks some. Altogether about 76,000 clones are present, around four fifths being singletons, with the ten largest covering more than 30%. The sequenced sample was PBMCs, obtained after 24 months of ibrutinib treatment. The receptors come from a human donor with chronic lymphocytic leukemia.

J is TRBJ1-3 and V is TRBV30; 9 bases line up with TRBD1. The V segment lost 4 bases and the J segment 4 bases; nucleotides outside the gene matches: 5. CDR3 length equals 14 residues. Per germline, CDR1 GTSNPN and CDR2 SVGIG (reference sequence). CDR3 protein: CAWKGTGQGNTIYF. In DNA form, the CDR3 reads TGTGCCTGGAAAGGGACAGGGCAGGGAAACACCATATATTTT.

CDR3 sequence: CASSPYPSSLYEQYF. DNA for the CDR3: TGTGCCAGCAGCCCCTACCCCTCCTCGCTTTACGAGCAGTACTTC. V gene TRBV9 combines with J gene TRBJ2-7; D gene unclear. This CDR3 has 15 residues. CDR1 and CDR2 (germline): SGDLS, YYNGEE. V lost 4 bases and J 4 bases, leaving 18 bases between the germline ends.

Regarding this clone: It may be a read error: a sequence one base away is much more abundant. This same CDR3 is encoded by further DNA sequences in the sample. This chain links TRBV5-1 with TRBJ2-5; D may be TRBD2 (5 bases). The germline V and J ends were trimmed by 5 bases and 3 bases, with 5 bases remaining between them. Germline assignment: CDR1 SGHRS and CDR2 YFSETQ. The CDR3 has 11 residues. The CDR3 spells CASRGEETQYF. CDR3 nucleotide sequence: TGCGCCAGCAGGGGAGAAGAGACCCAGTACTTC.

The chain combines TRBV7-9 with TRBJ2-5; a weak D match, TRBD1 (7 bases). The CDR3 length is 15 residues. V shed 2 bases and J shed 3 bases, with 13 bases lying between them. The germline V gene encodes CDR1 SEHNR and CDR2 FQNEAQ (reference sequence). The CDR3 loop is CASSLRGRGEETQYF. The CDR3 DNA reads as TGTGCCAGCAGCTTAAGGGGCAGGGGGGAAGAGACCCAGTACTTC. The full variable domain, completed using reference TRBV7-9 and TRBJ2-5, is DTGVSQNPRHKITKRGQNVTFRCDPISEHNRLYWYRQTLGQGPEFLTYFQNEAQLEKSRLLSDRFSAERPKGSFSTLEIQRTEQGDSAMYLCASSLRGRGEETQYFGPGTRLLVL.

The chain carries TRBV7-3 and TRBJ2-1; 13 bases agree with TRBD2. CDR3 length equals 15 residues. The ends lost 4 bases at V and 6 bases at J; junction bases unmatched: 3. Germline V gene lookup returns CDR1 SGHTA and CDR2 FQGTGA. The CDR3 DNA follows: TGTGCCAGCAGCTCGGGACTAGCGGGGTTCAATGAGCAGTTCTTC. It is translated as CASSSGLAGFNEQFF.

The chain employs TRBV7-6 and TRBJ1-1; D gene uncertain. Trimming took off 2 bases at V and 1 base at J, with 8 bases between the two ends. Germline values: CDR1 SGHVS, CDR2 FNYEAQ. The CDR3 contains 14 residues. The CDR3: CASSLLLPNTEAFF. DNA of the CDR3: TGTGCCAGCAGCTTACTCTTACCGAACACTGAAGCTTTCTTT.

The J gene is TRBJ2-7, the V gene TRBV28, with 8 nucleotides matching TRBD1. The CDR3 runs to 14 residues. J lost 3 bases, V lost 6 bases, and 7 bases had no gene match. Germline CDR1 MDHEN, CDR2 SYDVKM. CDR3 in amino acids: CASSWDRSYYEQYF. The CDR3 coding sequence is TGTGCCAGCAGCTGGGACAGGAGTTACTACGAGCAGTACTTC.

The chain has TRBV27 and TRBJ1-1; D possibly corresponds to TRBD1 (5 bases). Germline V gene data show CDR1 as MNHEY and CDR2 as SMNVEV (reference sequence). This CDR3 contains 15 residues. Trimming removed 6 bases from V and 4 bases from J, with 18 bases in between. CDR3 sequence reads: CASRVYGAGGTEAFF. In nucleotides, the CDR3 is TGTGCCAGCAGGGTATACGGGGCCGGGGGCACTGAAGCTTTCTTT.

V gene TRBV7-3 combines with J gene TRBJ2-3, with unresolved D. The V end lost 2 bases, the J end lost 0 bases, and 12 bases lay between the germline ends. Germline CDR1 and CDR2: SGHTA and FQGTGA. The CDR3 spans 16 residues. CDR3 sequence (DNA): TGTGCCAGCAGCTTATGGGGTAGCTCAAGCACAGATACGCAGTATTTT. Translated: CASSLWGSSSTDTQYF.

The chain combines TRBV29-1 with TRBJ2-1, with D possibly matching TRBD2 (5 bases). Germline-derived CDR1 and CDR2 are SQVTM and ANQGSEA. The V end was cut by 4 bases, the J end by 4 bases, with 17 bases between. This CDR3 contains 15 residues. CDR3 residues: CSVAVDSAMYNEQFF. CDR3 nucleotide sequence: TGCAGCGTTGCAGTTGATAGCGCAATGTACAATGAGCAGTTCTTC.

The genes are TRBV19 and TRBJ2-3, with 7 nucleotides matching TRBD1. Germline trimming cut 7 bases from V and 4 bases from J; bases unmatched to any gene: 8. The germline gives CDR1 LNHDA, CDR2 SQIVND (reference sequence). The CDR3 has 14 amino acids. The CDR3 is CASNYRGTADTQYF. DNA for the CDR3: TGTGCCAGTAACTACAGGGGAACGGCAGATACGCAGTATTTT.

Worth noting for this clone: This same CDR3 is encoded by further DNA sequences in the sample. The genes are TRBV11-3 and TRBJ2-1, with 9 bases that match TRBD2. V lost 1 base and J lost 3; bases outside the gene matches: 4. Germline assignment: CDR1 SGHNT and CDR2 YENEEA. The CDR3 is 16 residues long. The CDR3 bases are TGTGCCAGCAGCTTAGGGGGACTAGCTAGCTACAATGAGCAGTTCTTC. Protein product: CASSLGGLASYNEQFF.

The genes are TRBV9 and TRBJ2-2; possibly TRBD1 for D (5 bases). The CDR3 has 14 residues. Germline V lookup: CDR1 SGDLS, CDR2 YYNGEE. The V and J ends lost 3 bases and 0 bases respectively, with 6 bases between them. The CDR3 sequence: CASSGQTNTGELFF. Written as DNA, the CDR3 is TGTGCCAGCAGCGGACAGACGAACACCGGGGAGCTGTTTTTT.

This chain links TRBV4-2 with TRBJ1-1; tentative D call: TRBD1 (5 bases). The V and J ends lost 1 base and 2 bases respectively, with 8 bases between them. The CDR3 runs 14 residues. CDR1 LGHNA and CDR2 YNFKEQ come from the germline V gene. For the CDR3, the DNA is TGTGCCAGCAGCCAAGGGGGCCTAAACACTGAAGCTTTCTTT. Its translation: CASSQGGLNTEAFF.

Concerning this clone itself: Relative to the germline gene, one junction end is altered; a read error may explain this. The chain links TRBV6-5 to TRBJ2-7; 13 nucleotides match TRBD2. CDR3 length equals 15 residues. Germline V gives CDR1 MNHEY, CDR2 SVGAGI. This CDR3 reads CASSNSLGTSGVQYF. CDR3 nucleotide sequence: TGTGCCAGCAGTAACTCCCTTGGGACTAGCGGGGTGCAGTACTTC.

The chain recombines TRBV10-3 with TRBJ2-6, with D possibly matching TRBD1 (6 bases). Germline V lookup: CDR1 ENHRY, CDR2 SYGVKD. This CDR3 contains 14 residues. Trimming pared 7 bases from V and 0 bases from J, leaving 7 bases between. CDR3 nucleotides: TGTGCCATCACCAGGGGCTCTGGGGCCAACGTCCTGACTTTC. Its translation: CAITRGSGANVLTF.

This rearrangement joins TRBV5-4 to TRBJ2-7; TRBD2 is a possible D gene (6 bases). Germline loops: CDR1 SGHNT, CDR2 YYREEE (reference sequence). Deletions cut 4 bases from V and 0 bases from J, with 11 bases between. CDR3 length: 14 amino acids. The CDR3 reads CASSRPSDSYEQYF. In DNA, the CDR3 is TGTGCCAGCAGCCGGCCTAGCGACTCCTACGAGCAGTACTTC.

V is TRBV6-1 and J is TRBJ1-1, with D hard to call. CDR1 is MNHNS, CDR2 SASEGT, per germline. The germline V and J ends were trimmed by 3 bases and 11 bases, with 16 bases remaining between them. CDR3 size: 13 residues. The CDR3 here is CASSDLDRPSAFF. CDR3 in DNA: TGTGCCAGCAGTGACTTAGACCGGCCCTCGGCTTTCTTT.

This chain links TRBV28 with TRBJ2-4; perhaps D is TRBD1 or TRBD2 (5 bases each). V lost 2 bases and J 1 base, leaving 15 bases between the germline ends. This CDR3 is built from 17 residues. CDR1 and CDR2 (germline): MDHEN, SYDVKM. The CDR3 loop reads CASSLIEGLGAKNIQYF. The CDR3, as DNA: TGTGCCAGCAGTTTAATTGAGGGGCTTGGGGCCAAAAACATTCAGTACTTC.

This clone was recorded a few times. The chain couples TRBV19 to TRBJ1-1; D not certain. The CDR3 has 15 residues. Trimming took 0 bases from V and 4 from J, leaving 12 bases between them. CDR1 LNHDA and CDR2 SQIVND come from the germline V gene (reference sequence). The CDR3 sequence is CASSIEILPTTEAFF. CDR3 nucleotide sequence: TGTGCCAGTAGTATAGAGATCTTGCCAACCACTGAAGCTTTCTTT.

Here the CDR3 reads CASSQGPTGELFF. CDR3 nucleotide sequence: TGCGCCAGCAGCCAAGGGCCCACCGGGGAGCTGTTTTTT. The genes are TRBV4-1 and TRBJ2-2; D is undetermined. V was clipped by 1 base and J by 4 bases, with 4 bases between them. The CDR3 contains 13 residues. Germline V gene lookup returns CDR1 MGHRA and CDR2 YSYEKL.

This chain links TRBV9 with TRBJ2-2, with 8 bases aligning to TRBD2. Trimming at V came to 0 bases and at J to 7 bases, leaving 8 bases not matched to a gene. CDR1 SGDLS and CDR2 YYNGEE come from the germline V gene. This CDR3 comprises 16 residues. CDR3 residues: CASSVGSSGIHGELFF. The CDR3 DNA follows: TGTGCCAGCAGCGTAGGGAGTAGCGGGATTCACGGGGAGCTGTTTTTT.

The count of this clone is one. This chain joins TRBV4-3 and TRBJ2-7, with TRBD1 identical over 8 bases. The V gene end was trimmed by 4 bases and the J gene end by 4 bases; junction bases not matched to a gene: 9. The CDR3 covers 15 residues. CDR1 and CDR2 (germline): LGHNA, YSLEER. The chain's CDR3 is CASSRQAGGRYEQYF. The CDR3 bases are TGCGCCAGCAGCCGCCAGGCAGGGGGCAGGTACGAGCAGTACTTC.

This clone occurred a few times. The V and J genes are TRBV28 and TRBJ2-7, with TRBD1 matching 7 bases. V dropped 6 bases and J dropped 5; count of bases not matched to a gene: 4. The CDR3 runs 12 residues. In germline, CDR1 is MDHEN, CDR2 SYDVKM. CDR3 DNA: TGTGCCAGCAGGGCCAGGGGGAACGAGCAGTACTTC. Encoded protein: CASRARGNEQYF.

The V call is TRBV7-5, the J call TRBJ2-1; TRBD2, the D gene given by the table, was not confirmed from the DNA. TRBV7-5 is described as a pseudogene. The CDR3 runs to 13 residues. The CDR3 region is CARSLPLSNEQFF. CDR3 in DNA: TGTGCCAGAAGCTTACCACTATCAAATGAGCAGTTCTTC.

This clone turned up a few times. V and J are TRBV5-5 and TRBJ2-5; D ambiguous. V shed 0 bases and J shed 5 bases, with 11 bases lying between them. Germline V lookup: CDR1 SGHKS, CDR2 YYEKEE (reference sequence). This CDR3 contains 14 residues. The CDR3 here is CASSLGSGVETQYF. CDR3 nucleotide sequence: TGTGCCAGCAGCTTGGGCAGTGGGGTGGAGACCCAGTACTTC.

V is TRBV19 and J is TRBJ2-7; 7 bases align to TRBD2. With V trimmed by 5 bases and J by 2 bases, 9 bases remained unmatched. CDR3 length equals 15 residues. Germline assignment: CDR1 LNHDA and CDR2 SQIVND (reference sequence). The CDR3 sequence is CASSRGRGGPYEQYF. CDR3 nucleotide sequence: TGTGCCAGTAGTCGAGGCCGCGGGGGACCCTACGAGCAGTACTTC.

This clone was seen a few times. The gene calls are TRBV5-4 and TRBJ2-7, with TRBD2 identical over 8 bases. Trimming at V came to 4 bases and at J to 4 bases, leaving 10 bases not matched to a gene. In germline, CDR1 is SGHNT, CDR2 YYREEE (reference sequence). The CDR3 has 15 amino acids. The CDR3 region has the DNA TGTGCCAGCAGCCCGGGGACTAGGAGGGCGTACGAGCAGTACTTC. It translates to CASSPGTRRAYEQYF.

V is TRBV28 and J is TRBJ1-4, with a tentative D call TRBD1 (5 bases). The germline gives CDR1 MDHEN, CDR2 SYDVKM. The ends were cut back, 3 bases at V and 8 bases at J, with 13 bases in the middle. The CDR3 extends over 14 amino acids. The chain's CDR3 is CASSFGGYREKLFF. CDR3 in DNA: TGTGCCAGCAGTTTTGGGGGGTACAGGGAAAAACTGTTTTTT.

This sequence joins TRBV19 and TRBJ1-1, with 10 bases that match TRBD1. Per the germline V gene, CDR1 is LNHDA and CDR2 is SQIVND (reference sequence). V lost 4 bases and J lost 3; bases outside the gene matches: 2. This CDR3 has 14 residues. CDR3 sequence (DNA): TGTGCCAGTAGTAGACAGGGGGCTTACACTGAAGCTTTCTTT. It codes for CASSRQGAYTEAFF. Using reference TRBV19 and TRBJ1-1 for the parts outside the CDR3, the full variable domain is DGGITQSPKYLFRKEGQNVTLSCEQNLNHDAMYWYRQDPGQGLRLIYYSQIVNDFQKGDIAEGYSVSREKKESFPLTVTSAQKNPTAFYLCASSRQGAYTEAFFGQGTRLTVV.

The gene calls are TRBV2 and TRBJ1-5; D remains unclear. The V gene's germline CDR1 is SNHLY and CDR2 FYNNEI. V was pared by 9 bases and J by 0 bases, with 15 bases between. There are 15 residues in the CDR3. This CDR3 reads CASRPNSFSNQPQHF. Written as DNA, the CDR3 is TGTGCCAGTAGACCGAATTCGTTTAGCAATCAGCCCCAGCATTTT.

The chain links TRBV7-3 to TRBJ2-5, with no clear D. The CDR3 sequence is 13 residues long. V was clipped by 5 bases and J by 4 bases, with 11 bases between them. Germline V gene lookup returns CDR1 SGHTA and CDR2 FQGTGA. CDR3 in amino acids: CASSPRRAETQYF. CDR3 nucleotide sequence: TGTGCCAGCAGCCCCCGAAGGGCAGAGACCCAGTACTTC.